The clone carrying this TCR beta chain was observed once. Measured with immunoSEQ multiplex PCR; TCRdb has only the in-frame clones, and not every one. The sample has 250,000 to 400,000 clones, approximately 87% seen once. This record comes from a study of blood T cell repertoires in COVID-19. The CDR3 runs 16 residues. V lost 3 bases and J lost 4; bases outside the gene matches: 7. CDR1 and CDR2 from the germline V gene are KGHSH and LQKENI. Sequenced input: PBMCs or T cells enriched from blood (not recorded which). This TCR derives from a woman aged 25 to 45 who had recovered from COVID-19. The chain is built from TRBV18 and TRBJ2-1; 9 bases align to TRBD1. CDR3 nucleotide sequence: TGTGCCAGCTCACCCATAACGGGACAGGGATACAATGAGCAGTTCTTC. Translated, it gives CASSPITGQGYNEQFF.